Each of the 26 T cell receptor beta chains below was sequenced from the same sample in a study of blood T cell repertoires in COVID-19. Assay: immunoSEQ multiplex PCR; the TCRdb copy retains only in-frame clones and omits some. Of 110,000 to 150,000 clones detected, around 73% appear once; the ten largest clones hold around 6%. The sequencing input was PBMCs or T cells enriched from blood (not recorded which). The receptors originated from a woman aged 50 to 65 who had recovered from COVID-19.

The chain has TRBV7-9 and TRBJ2-4, with 10 nucleotides matching TRBD2. This CDR3 has 16 amino acids. The V and J ends lost 5 bases and 6 bases, in that order; junction bases with no gene match: 10. Per germline, CDR1 SEHNR and CDR2 FQNEAQ (reference sequence). The CDR3 nucleotides are TGTGCCAGCAGCCCCCCCCTTCGACTAGCGGGAAACATTCAGTACTTC. Its protein product is CASSPPLRLAGNIQYF.

The chain has TRBV6-4 and TRBJ2-1; 10 nucleotides match TRBD2. This CDR3 spans 14 amino acids. The trim removed 3 bases at V and 5 bases at J, leaving 1 base unmatched. Germline V gene lookup returns CDR1 MRHNA and CDR2 SNTAGT. CDR3 in amino acids: CASSEAGGHNEQFF. Here the CDR3 DNA reads TGTGCCAGCAGTGAAGCGGGGGGGCACAATGAGCAGTTCTTC.

The chain joins TRBV10-1 to TRBJ2-5; D possibly corresponds to TRBD1 (5 bases). Trimming shortened V by 4 bases and J by 1 base, and 10 bases separated the two germline ends. In germline, CDR1 is WNHNN, CDR2 SYGVQD (reference sequence). This CDR3 contains 14 residues. The CDR3 DNA reads as TGCGCCAGCAGTGTCGGACATTCCCAAGAGACCCAGTACTTC. Translating gives CASSVGHSQETQYF.

The rearrangement joins TRBV10-3 to TRBJ1-6; tentatively, D is TRBD1 (6 bases). CDR1 is ENHRY, CDR2 SYGVKD, per germline. The CDR3 consists of 13 residues. The V gene lost 4 bases and the J gene lost 8 bases, with 9 bases spanning the gap. CDR3 sequence reads: CAISGTADSPLHF. DNA of the CDR3: TGTGCCATCAGTGGGACAGCCGATTCACCCCTCCACTTT.

This rearrangement joins TRBV19 to TRBJ2-6; the D gene is possibly TRBD2 (5 bases). The V gene lost 7 bases and the J gene lost 2 bases, with 9 bases spanning the gap. CDR1 is LNHDA, CDR2 SQIVND, per germline (reference sequence). The CDR3 loop spans 14 amino acids. The CDR3 DNA is TGTGCCAGTAATACGGGGACTGGGGCCAACGTCCTGACTTTC. Protein sequence: CASNTGTGANVLTF. Variable domain in full (rest from reference TRBV19 and TRBJ2-6): DGGITQSPKYLFRKEGQNVTLSCEQNLNHDAMYWYRQDPGQGLRLIYYSQIVNDFQKGDIAEGYSVSREKKESFPLTVTSAQKNPTAFYLCASNTGTGANVLTFGAGSRLTVL.

CDR3 in amino acids: CASSSSVGGAFVNEQFF. For the CDR3, the DNA is TGTGCCAGCAGCTCCTCGGTCGGGGGGGCGTTCGTCAATGAGCAGTTCTTC. The V and J genes are TRBV7-3 and TRBJ2-1, with 8 bases matching TRBD2. CDR1 is SGHTA, CDR2 FQGTGA, per germline. This CDR3 has 17 residues. Unmatched junction bases numbered 14, after V lost 4 bases and J lost 6 bases.

The chain is built from TRBV6-2 or TRBV6-3 and TRBJ2-1; tentatively, D is TRBD2 (5 bases). Germline V lookup: CDR1 MNHEY, CDR2 SVGEGT. V was trimmed by 4 bases and J by 9 bases, leaving 16 bases between them. CDR3 length equals 14 residues. CDR3 nucleotides: TGTGCCAGCAGTTTTACTCAGGCTGAGGGTGAGCAGTTCTTC. Protein: CASSFTQAEGEQFF.

This clone was observed a few times. The rearrangement uses TRBV2 and TRBJ1-6, with 7 bases aligning to TRBD1. J gave up 3 bases and V 10 bases, and 9 bases lay outside the gene matches. CDR3 length: 15 residues. CDR1 and CDR2 from the germline V gene are SNHLY and FYNNEI. As DNA, the CDR3 is TGTGCCATTCAGAGGGGGCTAGGCTATAATTCACCCCTCCACTTT. It specifies CAIQRGLGYNSPLHF.

The genes are TRBV7-3 and TRBJ1-2; D might be TRBD1 (5 bases). CDR1 and CDR2 from the germline V gene are SGHTA and FQGTGA. This CDR3 has 13 residues. Trimming shortened V by 0 bases and J by 6 bases, and 8 bases separated the two germline ends. For the CDR3, the DNA is TGTGCCAGCAGCTTAACTCCAGGGAATGGCTACACCTTC. As protein: CASSLTPGNGYTF.

In this sample, this clone turned up many times. The V gene is TRBV2, the J gene TRBJ1-1; D remains ambiguous. Trimming pared 4 bases from V and 5 bases from J, leaving 11 bases between. CDR3 length: 13 amino acids. Per germline, CDR1 SNHLY and CDR2 FYNNEI. CDR3 DNA: TGTGCCAGCAGTGGAGAGGGAATGACTGAAGCTTTCTTT. It specifies CASSGEGMTEAFF.

The rearrangement uses TRBV28 and TRBJ1-1; D might be TRBD1 (5 bases). There are 12 residues in the CDR3. The V gene lost 1 base and the J gene lost 8 bases, with 8 bases spanning the gap. Per the germline V gene, CDR1 is MDHEN and CDR2 is SYDVKM. In DNA, the CDR3 is TGTGCCAGCAGTTTATACGCAGGGGAAGCTTTCTTT. It codes for CASSLYAGEAFF.

This chain joins TRBV11-3 and TRBJ2-2; a possible D gene is TRBD2 (5 bases). The V end was cut by 2 bases, the J end by 5 bases, with 9 bases between. This CDR3 is built from 14 residues. CDR1 is SGHNT, CDR2 YENEEA, per germline. CDR3 amino acids: CASSLRPGTGELFF. CDR3 nucleotides: TGTGCCAGCAGCTTACGGCCGGGGACCGGGGAGCTGTTTTTT.

This rearrangement joins TRBV5-1 to TRBJ2-2, with D perhaps TRBD1 (5 bases). Looked up from germline, CDR1 is SGHRS and CDR2 is YFSETQ. The CDR3 runs 15 residues. V lost 4 bases and J lost 6, with 16 bases in between. In DNA, the CDR3 is TGCGCCAGCAGCCCTGGGGTTGGGGCGCCCGGGGAGCTGTTTTTT. Its translation: CASSPGVGAPGELFF. Together with reference TRBV5-1 and TRBJ2-2, the CDR3 gives the full variable domain: KAGVTQTPRYLIKTRGQQVTLSCSPISGHRSVSWYQQTPGQGLQFLFEYFSETQRNKGNFPGRFSGRQFSNSRSEMNVSTLELGDSALYLCASSPGVGAPGELFFGEGSRLTVL.

This clone was counted a single time. V is TRBV7-9 and J is TRBJ1-3; 7 bases line up with TRBD1. Germline V gene data show CDR1 as SEHNR and CDR2 as FQNEAQ (reference sequence). CDR3 length equals 15 residues. With 5 bases clipped from V and 4 bases from J, the junction kept 8 bases outside the gene matches. The CDR3 nucleotides read TGTGCCAGCAGCAAACTACAGGGGAGGGGAAACACCATATATTTT. This codes for CASSKLQGRGNTIYF. Looking up the rest from reference TRBV7-9 and TRBJ1-3 gives the full variable domain: DTGVSQNPRHKITKRGQNVTFRCDPISEHNRLYWYRQTLGQGPEFLTYFQNEAQLEKSRLLSDRFSAERPKGSFSTLEIQRTEQGDSAMYLCASSKLQGRGNTIYFGEGSWLTVV.

The chain links TRBV10-2 to TRBJ1-2, with D perhaps matching TRBD1 (5 bases). Deletions cut 4 bases from V and 5 bases from J, with 11 bases between. Germline CDR1 is WSHSY and CDR2 is SAAADI. CDR3 length equals 13 residues. CDR3 sequence reads: CASSGGGTYGYTF. The CDR3 bases are TGCGCCAGCAGTGGGGGGGGTACGTATGGCTACACCTTC.

The rearrangement uses TRBV10-3 and TRBJ2-5, with TRBD1 identical over 9 bases. Germline trimming cut 7 bases from V and 1 base from J; bases unmatched to any gene: 4. There are 14 residues in the CDR3. Germline CDR1 reads ENHRY; CDR2 reads SYGVKD. This chain's CDR3 is CAIKGQGIQETQYF. The CDR3 bases are TGTGCCATCAAGGGACAGGGTATCCAAGAGACCCAGTACTTC.

V usage is TRBV11-3 and J usage is TRBJ2-1, with 7 bases identical to TRBD1. The CDR3 extends over 16 amino acids. Trimming at V came to 5 bases and at J to 3 bases, leaving 10 bases not matched to a gene. Germline-derived CDR1 and CDR2 are SGHNT and YENEEA. The CDR3 bases are TGTGCCAGCAGCCCAGATGGCACAGGGGTCTACAATGAGCAGTTCTTC. Its translation: CASSPDGTGVYNEQFF.

The chain is built from TRBV4-1 and TRBJ1-3, with D perhaps matching TRBD1 (6 bases). Trimming took 3 bases from V and 2 from J, leaving 8 bases between them. Germline CDR1 MGHRA, CDR2 YSYEKL. The CDR3 is 14 residues long. CDR3 sequence: CASSHEGAGNTIYF. DNA for the CDR3: TGCGCCAGCAGCCACGAGGGGGCTGGAAACACCATATATTTT.

The rearrangement joins TRBV7-2 to TRBJ1-5; D gene unclear. The length of the CDR3 is 15 residues. Germline V lookup: CDR1 SGHTA, CDR2 FQGNSA. V was pared by 5 bases and J by 4 bases, with 15 bases between. This chain's CDR3 is CASSPTPRRNQPQHF. As DNA, the CDR3 is TGTGCCAGCAGCCCAACCCCCAGGAGGAATCAGCCCCAGCATTTT.

V is TRBV27 and J is TRBJ1-2; TRBD1 agrees at 12 bases. The V gene's germline CDR1 is MNHEY and CDR2 SMNVEV (reference sequence). The J segment lost 8 bases and the V segment lost 2 bases, leaving 6 bases of the junction unmatched. The CDR3 is 15 amino acids. DNA for the CDR3: TGTGCCAGCAGTTTAGGGGACAGGGGGCTTCGGGGCTACACCTTC. It specifies CASSLGDRGLRGYTF.

This clone was seen a handful of times. J is TRBJ1-5 and V is TRBV6-5; possibly TRBD1 for D (5 bases). The length of the CDR3 is 14 residues. The germline V gene encodes CDR1 MNHEY and CDR2 SVGAGI. V was pared by 6 bases and J by 0 bases, with 9 bases between. CDR3 bases: TGTGCCAGCAGGGACATTTATAGCAATCAGCCCCAGCATTTT. Its translation: CASRDIYSNQPQHF.

The gene calls are TRBV28 and TRBJ2-7; D is perhaps TRBD1 (6 bases). V was cut by 3 bases and J by 8 bases, with 11 bases left in between. The CDR3 runs 12 residues. Germline-derived CDR1 and CDR2 are MDHEN and SYDVKM. The CDR3 region has the DNA TGTGCCAGCAGTTTTCAACAGGGTCAGCAGTACTTC. Translated: CASSFQQGQQYF.

This chain joins TRBV6-1 and TRBJ1-5, with 7 positions matching TRBD1. The CDR3 extends over 16 amino acids. Trimming removed 4 bases from V and 0 bases from J; junction bases left unmatched: 6. CDR1 is MNHNS and CDR2 is SASEGT in the germline V gene. In DNA, the CDR3 is TGTGCCAGCAGTGGACAACAGGGGTATAGCAATCAGCCCCAGCATTTT. Its translation is CASSGQQGYSNQPQHF.

The chain is built from TRBV28 and TRBJ1-4; TRBD1 matches 9 bases. The ends lost 5 bases at V and 4 bases at J; junction bases unmatched: 5. CDR1 is MDHEN and CDR2 is SYDVKM in the germline V gene. The CDR3 consists of 15 residues. The CDR3 sequence: CASSEQGAGNEKLFF. The DNA for the CDR3 is TGTGCCAGCAGTGAACAGGGGGCCGGTAATGAAAAACTGTTTTTT.

V usage is TRBV9 and J usage is TRBJ1-3, with D unclear. CDR3 length: 16 amino acids. The V end lost 4 bases, the J end lost 2 bases, and 16 bases lay between the germline ends. Per the germline V gene, CDR1 is SGDLS and CDR2 is YYNGEE. The CDR3 loop is CASSRGIDQTGNTIYF. The CDR3 DNA is TGTGCCAGCAGCCGAGGTATCGATCAAACTGGAAACACCATATATTTT.

V usage is TRBV12-5 and J usage is TRBJ1-2, with 10 positions matching TRBD1. The CDR3 spans 16 residues. The germline CDR1 and CDR2 sequences are LGHNT and FRNRAP. Unmatched junction bases numbered 9, after V lost 4 bases and J lost 4 bases. CDR3 sequence: CASGWRTGGASYGYTF. In DNA, the CDR3 is TGTGCTAGTGGTTGGAGGACAGGGGGGGCGAGCTATGGCTACACCTTC.